The present entry profiles one TCR delta chain with its context. No cognate antigen has been identified for it. TCRdb's entry gives the protein of a much larger clone, which mismatches this DNA's translation at residue 15, likely from a read error; the protein reported here is translated from the DNA. This sample stems from a study of gamma-delta T cells after stem cell transplantation (dated by TCRdb to 2016 to 2017). Library preparation employed RT-PCR. Reads for this sample came from an Illumina MiSeq. TCRdb called clones anew from the public reads via CATT; matching DNA rows were later pooled. Across this sample there are some 1,500 delta-chain clones, with roughly 6.2% seen only once. The ten most abundant clones make up about 21% of the sample. From a lookup of the germline V gene, CDR1 and CDR2 are GEAIGNYY and EKD. Reading from cysteine to phenylalanine, the CDR3 counts 18 amino acids. The DNA shown is the 54-base CDR3, in frame from base 1.

Sequenced input: gamma-delta T cells. The TCR originated in a human donor. It is not recorded whose cells these are; they may come from a transplant donor. The chain links TRDV2 with TRDJ2; TRDD3 lines up with 12 middle nucleotides. The DNA reads as follows: TGTGCCTGTGACCCAGTACTGGGGGATACCGTTTTGACAGCACACCTCTTCTTT. Protein translation: CACDPVLGDTVLTAHLFF.